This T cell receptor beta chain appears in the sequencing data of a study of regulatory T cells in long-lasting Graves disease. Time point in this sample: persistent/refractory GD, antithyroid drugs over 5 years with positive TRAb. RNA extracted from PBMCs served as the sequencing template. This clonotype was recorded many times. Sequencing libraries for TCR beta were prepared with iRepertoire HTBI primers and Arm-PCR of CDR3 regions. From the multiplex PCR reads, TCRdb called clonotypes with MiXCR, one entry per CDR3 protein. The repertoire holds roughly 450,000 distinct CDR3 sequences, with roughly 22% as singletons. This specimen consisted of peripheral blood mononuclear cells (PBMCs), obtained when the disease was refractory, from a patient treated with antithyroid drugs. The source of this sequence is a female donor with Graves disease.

The CDR3 sequence: CASSEGQGAGVNTEAFF. The CDR3 coding sequence is TGCGCCAGCAGTGAAGGGCAGGGGGCCGGAGTGAACACTGAAGCTTTCTTT. The V and J genes are TRBV10-2 and TRBJ1-1; 8 positions match TRBD1. The J segment lost 0 bases and the V segment lost 3 bases, leaving 9 bases of the junction unmatched. This CDR3 comprises 17 residues. The V gene's germline CDR1 is WSHSY and CDR2 SAAADI.